A single sample is the source of the 17 T cell receptor beta chains below, sequenced in a study of T cell changes during pregnancy in multiple sclerosis. Sequencing was performed with immunoSEQ multiplex PCR; in TCRdb, only in-frame clones are kept and a portion is missing. The data hold under 80,000 clones, with about 89% observed a single time. Sample: CD4+ T cells from peripheral blood mononuclear cells, taken in the second trimester of pregnancy. All receptors derive from a female donor with multiple sclerosis, enrolled in a pregnancy study.

The V gene is TRBV18, the J gene TRBJ2-1; D gene uncertain. The CDR3 is 14 residues long. The germline V and J ends were trimmed by 3 bases and 5 bases, with 11 bases remaining between them. Germline-derived CDR1 and CDR2 are KGHSH and LQKENI. CDR3 protein: CASSPVGTNNEQFF. The DNA of the CDR3 is TGTGCCAGCTCACCGGTCGGAACTAACAATGAGCAGTTCTTC.

This clone was counted a single time. J is TRBJ2-1 and V is TRBV9; a weak D match, TRBD1 (5 bases). The CDR3 contains 17 residues. Trimming pared 3 bases from V and 0 bases from J, leaving 16 bases between. Germline V gene data show CDR1 as SGDLS and CDR2 as YYNGEE. The CDR3 is CASSGKTGSVSYNEQFF. The CDR3 bases are TGTGCCAGCAGCGGAAAAACAGGATCAGTCTCCTACAATGAGCAGTTCTTC.

The chain links TRBV6-5 to TRBJ2-1; D is unclear. This CDR3 is 15 amino acids long. V gave up 6 bases and J gave up 7 bases, with 19 bases separating them. The germline gives CDR1 MNHEY, CDR2 SVGAGI. The CDR3 region is CASRTITALSNEQFF. The DNA of the CDR3 is TGTGCCAGCAGAACTATTACTGCGTTGAGTAATGAGCAGTTCTTC.

The chain uses TRBV19 and TRBJ2-7; possible D gene TRBD1, 6 bases. The CDR3 totals 14 residues. CDR1 and CDR2 (germline): LNHDA, SQIVND (reference sequence). V shed 5 bases and J shed 3 bases, with 14 bases lying between them. The chain's CDR3 is CASSPRTVNYEQYF. The CDR3 coding sequence is TGTGCCAGTAGTCCCCGGACAGTAAACTACGAGCAGTACTTC. Full variable domain (missing parts from reference TRBV19 and TRBJ2-7): DGGITQSPKYLFRKEGQNVTLSCEQNLNHDAMYWYRQDPGQGLRLIYYSQIVNDFQKGDIAEGYSVSREKKESFPLTVTSAQKNPTAFYLCASSPRTVNYEQYFGPGTRLTVT.

The chain couples TRBV5-6 to TRBJ2-7; D remains ambiguous. Per the germline V gene, CDR1 is SGHDT and CDR2 is YYEEEE. The CDR3 spans 14 residues. The V and J ends lost 5 bases and 0 bases respectively, with 12 bases between them. CDR3 DNA: TGTGCCAGCAGGCCCCTGGGCCCCTCCTACGAGCAGTACTTC. Residues: CASRPLGPSYEQYF.

The chain joins TRBV5-1 to TRBJ1-4; TRBD1 might be the D (6 bases). The CDR3 loop spans 15 amino acids. V lost 0 bases to trimming and J lost 8 bases, with 14 bases between them. Germline V gene lookup returns CDR1 SGHRS and CDR2 YFSETQ. CDR3 protein: CASSLVGGSREKLFF. The CDR3 DNA follows: TGCGCCAGCAGCTTGGTTGGGGGCAGCCGCGAAAAACTGTTTTTT.

This clone has a count of ten or more. The J gene is TRBJ1-3, the V gene TRBV7-3; a possible D gene is TRBD1 (5 bases). There are 15 residues in the CDR3. V lost 3 bases and J 3 bases, leaving 12 bases between the germline ends. Germline CDR1 reads SGHTA; CDR2 reads FQGTGA. This chain's CDR3 is CASSLAGQGGNTIYF. The CDR3 DNA reads as TGTGCCAGCAGCTTGGCAGGGCAAGGTGGAAACACCATATATTTT.

V is TRBV5-4 and J is TRBJ1-2; a weak D match, TRBD1 (5 bases). In germline, CDR1 is SGHNT, CDR2 YYREEE (reference sequence). The CDR3 runs to 14 residues. The germline V and J ends were trimmed by 4 bases and 4 bases, with 14 bases remaining between them. The CDR3 sequence: CASSAQGGGYGYTF. Here the CDR3 DNA reads TGTGCCAGCAGCGCTCAGGGAGGTGGCTATGGCTACACCTTC.

The genes are TRBV18 and TRBJ1-2, with D possibly matching TRBD1 (5 bases). Germline V gives CDR1 KGHSH, CDR2 LQKENI. The CDR3 spans 16 residues. The V end was cut by 4 bases, the J end by 6 bases, with 21 bases between. CDR3 region: CASSLSNPGLADGYTF. DNA for the CDR3: TGTGCCAGCTCACTATCCAACCCGGGACTGGCGGATGGCTACACCTTC.

The chain employs TRBV11-2 and TRBJ1-2, with a possible D match to TRBD1 (6 bases). Germline V gene lookup returns CDR1 SGHAT and CDR2 FQNNGV. The CDR3 consists of 15 residues. V dropped 5 bases and J dropped 2 bases, with 15 bases sitting between them. CDR3 DNA sequence: TGTGCCAGCAGCCAACTAGACAGGCCCAACTATGGCTACACCTTC. Translating gives CASSQLDRPNYGYTF.

The gene calls are TRBV2 and TRBJ1-2; 9 bases fit TRBD1. The junction had 3 bases not matched to a gene; V was cut back by 8 bases and J by 5 bases. The V gene's germline CDR1 is SNHLY and CDR2 FYNNEI. The CDR3 is 12 residues long. The chain's CDR3 is CASGDRVYGYTF. As DNA, the CDR3 is TGTGCCAGCGGGGACAGGGTATATGGCTACACCTTC.

This clone has just a few counts. In nucleotides, the CDR3 is TGCGCCAGCAGCTTGGAGACTAGCACAGATACGCAGTATTTT. As protein: CASSLETSTDTQYF. This sequence joins TRBV5-1 and TRBJ2-3; D not certain. The ends were cut back, 0 bases at V and 0 bases at J, with 5 bases in the middle. From germline, CDR1 is SGHRS and CDR2 YFSETQ. There are 14 residues in the CDR3.

The chain links TRBV7-3 to TRBJ2-7; 8 bases match TRBD2. Germline lookup yields CDR1 SGHTA and CDR2 FQGTGA. This CDR3 spans 13 amino acids. The V gene end was trimmed by 5 bases and the J gene end by 6 bases; junction bases not matched to a gene: 6. In DNA form, the CDR3 reads TGTGCCAGCAGCCCCGGGGGGGGCCTCGAGCAGTACTTC. Its translation is CASSPGGGLEQYF.

The chain combines TRBV2 with TRBJ2-3, with D unclear. CDR1 SNHLY and CDR2 FYNNEI come from the germline V gene. Between the trimmed V and J ends, which lost 1 base and 2 bases, there was a span of 13 bases. This CDR3 region has 16 residues. The CDR3 bases are TGTGCCAGCAGTGAAGTGCCTTTGGGCTACACAGATACGCAGTATTTT. It encodes CASSEVPLGYTDTQYF.

The chain employs TRBV7-2 and TRBJ2-1, with 15 positions matching TRBD2. The CDR3 is made up of 17 amino acids. The germline CDR1 and CDR2 sequences are SGHTA and FQGNSA. Losses at the gene ends were 5 bases for V and 8 bases for J; bases not matched to a gene: 10. This chain's CDR3 is CASSRRTSGGANDEQFF. DNA of the CDR3: TGTGCCAGCAGCCGCAGGACTAGCGGGGGGGCGAATGATGAGCAGTTCTTC.

This chain connects TRBV6-1 to TRBJ1-2; 8 bases align to TRBD1. J gave up 5 bases and V 0 bases, and 5 bases lay outside the gene matches. The CDR3 has 15 amino acids. Germline loops: CDR1 MNHNS, CDR2 SASEGT. The CDR3 DNA reads TGTGCCAGCAGTGAAGCTGGGACAGGAGTTTATGGCTACACCTTC. Encoded protein: CASSEAGTGVYGYTF.

The CDR3 nucleotides are TGTGCCAGCAGCTTGACAGGGCTTAATGAGCAGTTCTTC. This codes for CASSLTGLNEQFF. J is TRBJ2-1 and V is TRBV7-3; 7 nucleotides align to TRBD1. CDR3 size: 13 residues. J gave up 7 bases and V 3 bases, and 3 bases lay outside the gene matches. Germline values: CDR1 SGHTA, CDR2 FQGTGA.